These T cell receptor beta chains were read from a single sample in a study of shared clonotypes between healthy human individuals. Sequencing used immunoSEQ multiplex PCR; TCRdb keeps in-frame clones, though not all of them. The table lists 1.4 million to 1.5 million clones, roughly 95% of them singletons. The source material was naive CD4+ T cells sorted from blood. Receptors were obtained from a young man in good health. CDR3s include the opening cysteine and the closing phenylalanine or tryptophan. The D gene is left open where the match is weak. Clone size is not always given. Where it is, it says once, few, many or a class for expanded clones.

CDR3 protein: CASSWAGRGHYGYTF; CDR3 DNA: TGTGCCAGCAGCTGGGCGGGGAGAGGTCACTATGGCTACACCTTC; D gene: .; V gene: TRBV5-8; J gene: TRBJ1-2; clone size: .
CDR3 protein: CASSSRTGDYGYTF; CDR3 DNA: TGTGCCAGCAGCTCCCGGACAGGGGATTATGGCTACACCTTC; D gene: TRBD1; V gene: TRBV7-9; J gene: TRBJ1-2; clone size: .
CDR3 protein: CASSRPSGSIGELFF; CDR3 DNA: TGTGCCAGCAGCCGTCCCAGCGGGAGTATCGGGGAGCTGTTTTTT; D gene: TRBD2; V gene: TRBV6-5; J gene: TRBJ2-2; clone size: few
CDR3 protein: CASSPLSAEAFF; CDR3 DNA: TGTGCCAGCTCACCACTGTCAGCTGAAGCTTTCTTT; D gene: .; V gene: TRBV18; J gene: TRBJ1-1; clone size: .
CDR3 protein: CASSPTGAIPHGYTF; CDR3 DNA: TGTGCCAGCTCGCCGACAGGGGCCATCCCCCATGGCTACACCTTC; D gene: TRBD1; V gene: TRBV18; J gene: TRBJ1-2; clone size: .
CDR3 protein: CASSLSGQPLRRAF; CDR3 DNA: TGTGCCAGCAGCTTGTCGGGACAGCCCCTCAGGAGGGCCTTC; D gene: TRBD1; V gene: TRBV5-6; J gene: TRBJ1-2; clone size: once
CDR3 protein: CASSAFVSGAGKNIQYF; CDR3 DNA: TGTGCCAGCAGTGCTTTCGTCTCGGGTGCGGGCAAAAACATTCAGTACTTC; D gene: .; V gene: TRBV27; J gene: TRBJ2-4; clone size: .
CDR3 protein: CAMGTGGNQPQHF; CDR3 DNA: TGTGCCATGGGGACAGGGGGCAATCAGCCCCAGCATTTT; D gene: TRBD1; V gene: TRBV5-4; J gene: TRBJ1-5; clone size: few
CDR3 protein: CASSPWESYFEQFF; CDR3 DNA: TGTGCCAGCAGCCCCTGGGAGAGTTATTTTGAGCAGTTCTTC; D gene: .; V gene: TRBV7-2; J gene: TRBJ2-1; clone size: .
CDR3 protein: CASSPPSTGELFF; CDR3 DNA: TGTGCCAGCTCACCACCGTCCACCGGGGAGCTGTTTTTT; D gene: .; V gene: TRBV18; J gene: TRBJ2-2; clone size: .
CDR3 protein: CASSVSPRPSYEQYF; CDR3 DNA: TGTGCCAGCAGCGTATCGCCCAGGCCTTCCTACGAGCAGTACTTC; D gene: .; V gene: TRBV9; J gene: TRBJ2-7; clone size: .
CDR3 protein: CASSFGQGESYYGYTF; CDR3 DNA: TGTGCCAGCAGCTTTGGGCAGGGCGAATCTTACTATGGCTACACCTTC; D gene: .; V gene: TRBV5-6; J gene: TRBJ1-2; clone size: .
CDR3 protein: CASSSEDIQYF; CDR3 DNA: TGTGCCAGCTCATCGGAGGACATTCAGTACTTC; D gene: .; V gene: TRBV18; J gene: TRBJ2-4; clone size: .
CDR3 protein: CASSDAGGPKAYEQYF; CDR3 DNA: TGTGCCAGCAGTGATGCCGGAGGACCTAAAGCCTACGAGCAGTACTTC; D gene: .; V gene: TRBV6-1; J gene: TRBJ2-7; clone size: .
CDR3 protein: CASSVASGRDDTQYF; CDR3 DNA: TGTGCCAGCAGCGTAGCTAGCGGGAGGGATGATACGCAGTATTTT; D gene: TRBD2; V gene: TRBV9; J gene: TRBJ2-3; clone size: .
CDR3 protein: CASSSWTGEEKLFF; CDR3 DNA: TGTGCCAGCAGCTCGTGGACAGGGGAGGAAAAACTGTTTTTT; D gene: TRBD1; V gene: TRBV5-4; J gene: TRBJ1-4; clone size: .
CDR3 protein: CASSLGTGVRKLFF; CDR3 DNA: TGTGCCAGCAGCTTAGGGACAGGAGTGCGGAAACTGTTTTTT; D gene: TRBD1; V gene: TRBV7-9; J gene: TRBJ1-4; clone size: .
CDR3 protein: CASSLGRNNEQFF; CDR3 DNA: TGTGCCAGCAGCTTAGGCCGTAACAATGAGCAGTTCTTC; D gene: .; V gene: TRBV7-3; J gene: TRBJ2-1; clone size: .
CDR3 protein: CASSWAGRFSGNTIYF; CDR3 DNA: TGTGCCAGCAGCTGGGCAGGGAGATTCTCTGGAAACACCATATATTTT; D gene: .; V gene: TRBV7-9; J gene: TRBJ1-3; clone size: .
CDR3 protein: CASSLTEGTEAFF; CDR3 DNA: TGTGCCAGCAGCTTAACGGAGGGGACTGAAGCTTTCTTT; D gene: .; V gene: TRBV7-8; J gene: TRBJ1-1; clone size: .
CDR3 protein: CACRAGAYEQYF; CDR3 DNA: TGTGCCTGTCGGGCCGGCGCCTACGAGCAGTACTTC; D gene: .; V gene: TRBV30; J gene: TRBJ2-7; clone size: .
CDR3 protein: CASSQDQGGYTF; CDR3 DNA: TGTGCCAGCAGCCAAGACCAGGGCGGCTACACCTTC; D gene: .; V gene: TRBV14; J gene: TRBJ1-2; clone size: .
CDR3 protein: CASSSGTSGYNEQFF; CDR3 DNA: TGCGCCAGCAGCTCCGGGACTAGCGGATACAATGAGCAGTTCTTC; D gene: TRBD2; V gene: TRBV5-1; J gene: TRBJ2-1; clone size: few
CDR3 protein: CASKTSGRALRDEQYF; CDR3 DNA: TGTGCCAGCAAGACTAGCGGGAGGGCCCTCCGCGATGAGCAGTACTTC; D gene: TRBD2; V gene: TRBV27; J gene: TRBJ2-7; clone size: .
CDR3 protein: CASKPEGATDTQYF; CDR3 DNA: TGTGCCAGCAAGCCGGAAGGGGCGACAGATACGCAGTATTTT; D gene: .; V gene: TRBV6-6; J gene: TRBJ2-3; clone size: .
CDR3 protein: CASSVGGLAGGFNEQFF; CDR3 DNA: TGTGCCAGCAGCGTAGGTGGACTAGCGGGAGGGTTCAATGAGCAGTTCTTC; D gene: TRBD2; V gene: TRBV9; J gene: TRBJ2-1; clone size: .
CDR3 protein: CASSFEGLAGGDTQYF; CDR3 DNA: TGTGCCAGCAGCTTTGAGGGACTAGCGGGAGGAGATACGCAGTATTTT; D gene: TRBD2; V gene: TRBV7-6; J gene: TRBJ2-3; clone size: .
CDR3 protein: CAFGGLGVKNIQYF; CDR3 DNA: TGTGCCTTCGGGGGGTTGGGTGTGAAAAACATTCAGTACTTC; D gene: TRBD2; V gene: TRBV28; J gene: TRBJ2-4; clone size: .
CDR3 protein: CASSQGRSVEGLGYEQYF; CDR3 DNA: TGCGCCAGCAGCCAAGGACGTTCTGTCGAGGGACTAGGCTACGAGCAGTACTTC; D gene: TRBD2; V gene: TRBV4-3; J gene: TRBJ2-7; clone size: .